These 20 T cell receptor beta chains came from one sample sequenced in a study of patients and donors after allogeneic stem cell transplantation. TCRdb fed the RT-PCR reads into MiXCR, producing one record per CDR3 protein. This table holds under 170,000 distinct CDR3 sequences, roughly 35% found once. Sequenced: blood, either unsorted or a sorted T cell fraction (not recorded which). The origin of the receptors is a human donor who was either an allogeneic HSCT recipient or a stem cell or donor lymphocyte infusion donor (not recorded which). It is not recorded whose cells these are; they may come from a transplant donor.

This clonotype was recorded a few times. The chain uses TRBV29-1 and TRBJ1-1; D gene uncertain. The V end was cut by 4 bases, the J end by 0 bases, with 6 bases between. Germline assignment: CDR1 SQVTM and CDR2 ANQGSEA. The CDR3 totals 12 residues. The CDR3 nucleotides are TGCAGCGTTGGGGTGCTGAACACTGAAGCTTTCTTT. Amino acids: CSVGVLNTEAFF. Using reference TRBV29-1 and TRBJ1-1 for the parts outside the CDR3, the full variable domain is SAVISQKPSRDICQRGTSLTIQCQVDSQVTMMFWYRQQPGQSLTLIATANQGSEATYESGFVIDKFPISRPNLTFSTLTVSNMSPEDSSIYLCSVGVLNTEAFFGQGTRLTVV.

The chain joins TRBV6-6 to TRBJ1-5; TRBD1 matches 8 bases. The CDR3 runs to 14 residues. Germline assignment: CDR1 MNHNY and CDR2 SVGAGI (reference sequence). V was clipped by 6 bases and J by 1 base; unmatched bases: 2. CDR3 residues: CASSYRGSNQPQHF. DNA for the CDR3: TGTGCCAGCAGCTACAGGGGGAGCAATCAGCCCCAGCATTTT.

The rearrangement links TRBV29-1 to TRBJ2-1; 8 nucleotides align to TRBD1. Germline V gene lookup returns CDR1 SQVTM and CDR2 ANQGSEA. The ends lost 6 bases at V and 4 bases at J; junction bases unmatched: 8. The length of the CDR3 is 14 residues. The CDR3 DNA follows: TGCAGCGTCGGACCGGGACAGGCTTACAATGAGCAGTTCTTC. Amino acid sequence: CSVGPGQAYNEQFF.

The chain recombines TRBV7-3 with TRBJ1-1; TRBD1 is a possible D gene (5 bases). Per the germline V gene, CDR1 is SGHTA and CDR2 is FQGTGA. V dropped 2 bases and J dropped 7 bases, with 14 bases sitting between them. CDR3 length equals 14 residues. CDR3 DNA: TGTGCCAGCAGCTTAGGGGACGATAGGGGTGAAGCTTTCTTT. It translates to CASSLGDDRGEAFF. The full variable domain, its missing parts supplied by reference TRBV7-3 and TRBJ1-1, is GAGVSQTPSNKVTEKGKYVELRCDPISGHTALYWYRQSLGQGPEFLIYFQGTGAADDSGLPNDRFFAVRPEGSVSTLKIQRTERGDSAVYLCASSLGDDRGEAFFGQGTRLTVV.

The rearrangement links TRBV12-3 or TRBV12-4 to TRBJ1-4; unclear D gene. This CDR3 contains 12 residues. V lost 1 base, J lost 15 bases, and 12 bases lay in between. DNA of the CDR3: TGTGCCAGCAGTTTAGGGACGCCGGTAATGTTTTTT. Amino acids: CASSLGTPVMFF.

The sample holds a few counts of this clonotype. V usage is TRBV7-2 and J usage is TRBJ1-3; D remains ambiguous. Germline CDR1 and CDR2: SGHTA and FQGNSA. Trimming left V 4 bases short and J 0 bases short, with 7 bases between. The CDR3 contains 14 residues. The DNA for the CDR3 is TGTGCCAGCAGCTACTTAGTCTCTGGAAACACCATATATTTT. Translation gives CASSYLVSGNTIYF.

This clonotype appeared a few times. The V call is TRBV25-1, the J call TRBJ1-1, with D possibly being TRBD1 (6 bases). In germline, CDR1 is MGHDK, CDR2 SYGVNS. V was shortened by 4 bases and J by 3 bases, with 15 bases between the two germline ends. This CDR3 is 15 amino acids long. CDR3 loop: CASSVSGGEDTEAFF. CDR3 DNA sequence: TGTGCCAGCAGTGTCTCTGGGGGCGAGGACACTGAAGCTTTCTTT.

This clonotype appeared a few times. The chain employs TRBV12-3 or TRBV12-4 and TRBJ1-1, with 7 bases lining up with TRBD1. Trimming cost V 5 bases and J 0 bases; bases outside gene matches: 6. The CDR3 has 15 residues. CDR3 sequence reads: CASSDRVAMNTEAFF. The CDR3 DNA reads TGTGCCAGCAGTGACAGGGTCGCAATGAACACTGAAGCTTTCTTT.

This clonotype has more than one count but fewer than ten. V is TRBV12-3 or TRBV12-4 and J is TRBJ1-3; D not certain. The CDR3 loop spans 13 amino acids. V dropped 4 bases and J dropped 7 bases, with 11 bases sitting between them. Here the CDR3 reads CASSWRPGNTIYF. The DNA for the CDR3 is TGTGCCAGCAGTTGGAGGCCGGGGAACACCATATATTTT.

The CDR3 here is CATSRDQEPSGGYTF. CDR3 DNA: TGTGCCACCAGCAGAGATCAGGAGCCATCCGGTGGCTACACCTTC. The chain is built from TRBV15 and TRBJ1-2; D not certain. The CDR3 runs to 15 residues. Germline loops: CDR1 LNHNV, CDR2 YYDKDF (reference sequence). With 0 bases removed from V and 7 bases from J, the gap between germline ends came to 15 bases.

This rearrangement joins TRBV20-1 to TRBJ1-2; possibly TRBD1 for D (6 bases). The CDR3 is 12 residues long. Deletions cut 3 bases from V and 6 bases from J, with 11 bases between. Looked up from germline, CDR1 is DFQATT and CDR2 is SNEGSKA (reference sequence). The CDR3 region has the DNA TGCAGTGCTAGGGGGGCCGGGGATGGCTACACCTTC. Translated, it gives CSARGAGDGYTF.

A few counts support this clonotype. This chain joins TRBV20-1 and TRBJ1-5; D remains unclear. The V gene's germline CDR1 is DFQATT and CDR2 SNEGSKA (reference sequence). CDR3 length: 14 amino acids. CDR3 sequence reads: CSSLLLYSNQPQHF. The CDR3 DNA reads as TGCAGCTCCCTATTACTTTATAGCAATCAGCCCCAGCATTTT.

This clonotype was counted only a few times. This chain joins TRBV6-5 and TRBJ1-2; 7 bases line up with TRBD1. From germline, CDR1 is MNHEY and CDR2 SVGAGI. V shed 0 bases and J 0 bases; nucleotides not matched to a gene: 1. This CDR3 spans 15 amino acids. The CDR3 DNA sequence: TGTGCCAGCAGTTACTCAAGGGGGCCTAACTATGGCTACACCTTC. This encodes CASSYSRGPNYGYTF.

This chain joins TRBV20-1 and TRBJ1-2; 8 bases map to TRBD1. The germline V gene encodes CDR1 DFQATT and CDR2 SNEGSKA (reference sequence). The CDR3 is 13 residues long. With 7 bases clipped from V and 7 bases from J, the junction kept 11 bases outside the gene matches. The CDR3 sequence: CSVFDRGTVGYTF. The CDR3 nucleotides are TGCAGTGTTTTTGACAGGGGTACGGTTGGCTACACCTTC.

The gene calls are TRBV5-1 and TRBJ2-1; D uncertain. Per the germline V gene, CDR1 is SGHRS and CDR2 is YFSETQ. The CDR3 totals 14 residues. The V gene lost 7 bases and the J gene lost 1 base, with 12 bases spanning the gap. The CDR3, as DNA: TGCGCCAGCGTCCGGACCCCTTCCTACAATGAGCAGTTCTTC. This codes for CASVRTPSYNEQFF.

This clonotype showed up just a few times. The chain is built from TRBV12-3 or TRBV12-4 and TRBJ2-7; 7 bases align to TRBD2. J lost 2 bases, V lost 3 bases, and 4 bases had no gene match. This CDR3 has 14 amino acids. The CDR3 sequence: CASSFGLGPYEQYV. CDR3 in DNA: TGTGCCAGCAGTTTTGGACTAGGCCCCTACGAGCAGTACGTC.

This chain connects TRBV12-3 or TRBV12-4 to TRBJ1-5, with D unresolved. This CDR3 region has 17 residues. Between the trimmed V and J ends, which lost 3 bases and 0 bases, there was a span of 15 bases. DNA for the CDR3: TGTGCCAGCAGTTTCGGCGCGGAGGAGACTAGCAATCAGCCCCAGCATTTT. This sequence encodes CASSFGAEETSNQPQHF.

This chain links TRBV7-3 with TRBJ2-7; D is unclear. The germline CDR1 and CDR2 sequences are SGHTA and FQGTGA. V gave up 4 bases and J gave up 3 bases, with 10 bases separating them. The CDR3 extends over 13 amino acids. The CDR3 nucleotides are TGTGCCAGCAGCTACGGGCCCGGCTACGAGCAGTACGTC. It is translated as CASSYGPGYEQYV.

This clonotype was observed a handful of times. This chain joins TRBV5-6 and TRBJ1-1; possible D gene TRBD1, 5 bases. From germline, CDR1 is SGHDT and CDR2 YYEEEE. Trimming removed 3 bases at V and 11 bases at J, with 17 bases between. CDR3 length: 13 residues. CDR3 protein: CASSSGPPRAAFF. In DNA form, the CDR3 reads TGTGCCAGCAGCTCGGGACCTCCAAGAGCGGCTTTCTTT.

The rearrangement uses TRBV27 and TRBJ2-7, with a tentative D call TRBD1 (5 bases). The CDR3 length is 12 residues. V was cut by 5 bases and J by 5 bases, with 10 bases left in between. Germline V gene sequence: CDR1 MNHEY, CDR2 SMNVEV (reference sequence). For the CDR3, the DNA is TGTGCCAGCAGTCTGACAGAGAACGAGCAGTACTTC. Translated: CASSLTENEQYF.